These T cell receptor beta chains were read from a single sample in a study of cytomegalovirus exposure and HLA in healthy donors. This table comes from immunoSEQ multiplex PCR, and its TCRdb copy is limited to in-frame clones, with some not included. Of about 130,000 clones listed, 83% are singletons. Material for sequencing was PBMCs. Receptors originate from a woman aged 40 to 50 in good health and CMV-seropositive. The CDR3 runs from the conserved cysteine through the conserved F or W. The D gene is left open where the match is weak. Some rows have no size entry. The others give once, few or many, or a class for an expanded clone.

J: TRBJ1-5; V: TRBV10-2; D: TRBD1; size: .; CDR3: CASSESRGQINGPQHF; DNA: TGCGCCAGCAGTGAGTCTAGGGGGCAGATTAACGGGCCCCAGCATTTT
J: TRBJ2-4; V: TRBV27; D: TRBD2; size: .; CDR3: CASSFTPLAGVEGAAKNIQYF; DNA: TGTGCCAGCAGTTTTACCCCCTTAGCGGGAGTGGAAGGTGCCGCCAAAAACATTCAGTACTTC
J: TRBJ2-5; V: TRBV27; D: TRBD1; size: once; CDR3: CASSPLLGQGGETQYF; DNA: TGTGCCAGCTCCCCCCTATTGGGACAGGGTGGTGAGACCCAGTACTTC
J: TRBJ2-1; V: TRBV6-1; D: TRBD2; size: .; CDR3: CASSPGLADNEQFF; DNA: TGTGCCAGCAGTCCGGGACTAGCGGACAATGAGCAGTTCTTC
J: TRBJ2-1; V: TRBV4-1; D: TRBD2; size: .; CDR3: CASSPRTSGDRTEQFF; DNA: TGCGCCAGCAGCCCCCGGACTAGCGGGGATAGGACTGAGCAGTTCTTC
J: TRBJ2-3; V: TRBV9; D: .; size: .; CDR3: CASSVARLHTDTQYF; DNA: TGTGCCAGCAGCGTAGCCCGACTTCACACAGATACGCAGTATTTT
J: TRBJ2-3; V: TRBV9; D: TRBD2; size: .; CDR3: CASSLTSGSLDTQYF; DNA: TGTGCCAGCAGTCTCACTAGCGGGAGTTTAGATACGCAGTATTTT
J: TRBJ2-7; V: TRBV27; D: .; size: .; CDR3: CASSFGGSSYEQYF; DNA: TGTGCCAGCAGTTTTGGGGGGTCATCCTACGAGCAGTACTTC
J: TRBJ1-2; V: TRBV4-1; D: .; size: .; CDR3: CASSQDPTGPVLNYGYTF; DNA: TGCGCCAGCAGCCAAGATCCGACAGGCCCGGTCCTGAACTATGGCTACACCTTC
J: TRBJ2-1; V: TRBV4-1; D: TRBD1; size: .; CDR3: CASSPLGRDRVNEQFF; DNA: TGCGCCAGCAGCCCCCTGGGCCGGGACAGGGTCAATGAGCAGTTCTTC
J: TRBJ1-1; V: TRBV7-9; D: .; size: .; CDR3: CSGGRGAFF; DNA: TGTTCCGGGGGGCGGGGAGCTTTCTTT
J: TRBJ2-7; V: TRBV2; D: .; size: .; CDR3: CASRGIVSEQYF; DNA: TGTGCCAGCAGGGGCATTGTCTCCGAGCAGTACTTC
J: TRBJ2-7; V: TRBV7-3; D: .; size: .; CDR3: CASSLSPGYEQYF; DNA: TGTGCCAGCAGCTTAAGCCCGGGGTACGAGCAGTACTTC
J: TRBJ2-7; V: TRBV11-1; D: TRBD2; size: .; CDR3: CASSLTPSSGSSHEQYF; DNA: TGTGCCAGCAGCCTAACCCCCTCTAGCGGGAGTTCCCACGAGCAGTACTTC
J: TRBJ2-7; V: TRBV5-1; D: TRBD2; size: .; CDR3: CASAWTSGSYEQYF; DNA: TGCGCCAGCGCCTGGACTAGCGGGAGCTACGAGCAGTACTTC
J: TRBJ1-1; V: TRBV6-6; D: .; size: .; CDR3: CASSYSAITEAFF; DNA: TGTGCCAGCAGTTACTCGGCCATCACTGAAGCTTTCTTT
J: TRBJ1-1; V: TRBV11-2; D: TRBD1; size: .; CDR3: CASSLGPTGVNTEAFF; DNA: TGTGCCAGCAGCTTAGGGCCGACAGGGGTGAACACTGAAGCTTTCTTT
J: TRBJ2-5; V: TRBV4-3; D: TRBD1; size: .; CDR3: CASSQGVHQETQYF; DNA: TGCGCCAGCTCCCAGGGGGTTCATCAAGAGACCCAGTACTTC
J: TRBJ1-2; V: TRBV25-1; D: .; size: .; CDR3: CASSEYAGAGYTF; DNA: TGTGCCAGCAGTGAATATGCAGGTGCTGGCTACACCTTC
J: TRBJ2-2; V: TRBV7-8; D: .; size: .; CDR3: CASSLYTGDMGGELFF; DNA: TGTGCCAGCAGTTTGTATACGGGAGATATGGGCGGGGAGCTGTTTTTT
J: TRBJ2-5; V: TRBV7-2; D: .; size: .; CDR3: CASSAPGLGKETQYF; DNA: TGTGCCAGCAGCGCCCCGGGACTCGGGAAAGAGACCCAGTACTTC
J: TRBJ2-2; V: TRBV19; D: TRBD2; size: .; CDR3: CASSFRGGTGELFF; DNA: TGTGCCAGTAGTTTCCGGGGGGGCACCGGGGAGCTGTTTTTT
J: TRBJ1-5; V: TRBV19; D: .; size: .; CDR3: CASSMLRGRAIQPQHF; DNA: TGTGCCAGTAGTATGTTGCGGGGGCGAGCGATTCAGCCCCAGCATTTT
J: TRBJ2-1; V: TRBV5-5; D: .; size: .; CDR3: CASSLLPDEQFF; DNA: TGTGCCAGCAGCCTACTCCCCGATGAGCAGTTCTTC
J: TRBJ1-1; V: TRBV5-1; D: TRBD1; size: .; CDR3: CASSPGTGWPREAFF; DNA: TGCGCCAGCAGCCCCGGGACAGGGTGGCCCCGGGAAGCTTTCTTT
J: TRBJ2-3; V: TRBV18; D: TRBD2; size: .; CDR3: CASSSGASGRARDTQYF; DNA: TGTGCCAGCTCCTCCGGGGCTAGCGGGAGGGCCAGAGATACGCAGTATTTT
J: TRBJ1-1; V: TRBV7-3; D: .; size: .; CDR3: CASSLGRTEAFF; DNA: TGTGCCAGCAGCTTGGGGAGGACTGAAGCTTTCTTT
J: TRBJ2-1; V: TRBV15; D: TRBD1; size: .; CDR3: CATSTRQGSYNEQFF; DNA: TGTGCCACCAGCACCCGACAGGGGTCCTACAATGAGCAGTTCTTC
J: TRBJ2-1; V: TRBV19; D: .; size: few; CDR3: CASSMLFMAGTPWVEQFF; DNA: TGTGCCAGTAGTATGCTCTTTATGGCGGGAACTCCGTGGGTTGAGCAGTTCTTC
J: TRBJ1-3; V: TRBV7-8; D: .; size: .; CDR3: CASSLVIGSGNTIYF; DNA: TGTGCCAGCAGCTTAGTTATCGGCTCTGGAAACACCATATATTTT
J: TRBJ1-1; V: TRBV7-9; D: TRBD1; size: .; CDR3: CASSLGTGVNTEAFF; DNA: TGTGCCAGCAGCTTAGGGACAGGGGTGAACACTGAAGCTTTCTTT
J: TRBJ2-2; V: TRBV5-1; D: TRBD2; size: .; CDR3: CASSFSGMIGELFF; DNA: TGCGCCAGCAGTTTTAGCGGGATGATCGGGGAGCTGTTTTTT
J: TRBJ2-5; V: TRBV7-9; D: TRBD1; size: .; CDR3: CASSADRGGQETQYF; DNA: TGTGCCAGCAGCGCGGACAGGGGAGGGCAAGAGACCCAGTACTTC
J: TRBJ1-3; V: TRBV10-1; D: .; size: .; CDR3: CAIVNSSGNTIYF; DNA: TGCGCCATCGTTAATAGCTCTGGAAACACCATATATTTT
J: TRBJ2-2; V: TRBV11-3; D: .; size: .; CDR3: CGTQRTNTGELFF; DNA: TGTGGCACCCAGCGGACGAACACCGGGGAGCTGTTTTTT
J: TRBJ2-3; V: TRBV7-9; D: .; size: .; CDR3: CASSPPGISTDTQYF; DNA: TGTGCCAGCAGCCCCCCGGGTATTAGCACAGATACGCAGTATTTT
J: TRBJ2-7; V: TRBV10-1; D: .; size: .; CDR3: CASSDPRGKYEQYF; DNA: TGCGCCAGCAGTGACCCCAGGGGAAAGTACGAGCAGTACTTC
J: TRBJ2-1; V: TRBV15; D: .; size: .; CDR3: CATSRGLAPNSYNEQFF; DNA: TGTGCCACCAGCAGAGGGCTAGCGCCCAACTCATACAATGAGCAGTTCTTC
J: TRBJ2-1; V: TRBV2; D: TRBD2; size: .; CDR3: CAGRLAGDNEQFF; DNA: TGTGCAGGAAGACTAGCGGGAGACAATGAGCAGTTCTTC
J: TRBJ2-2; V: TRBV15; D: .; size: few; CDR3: CATSSPQGRHTGELFF; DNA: TGTGCCACCAGCAGTCCCCAGGGAAGGCACACCGGGGAGCTGTTTTTT